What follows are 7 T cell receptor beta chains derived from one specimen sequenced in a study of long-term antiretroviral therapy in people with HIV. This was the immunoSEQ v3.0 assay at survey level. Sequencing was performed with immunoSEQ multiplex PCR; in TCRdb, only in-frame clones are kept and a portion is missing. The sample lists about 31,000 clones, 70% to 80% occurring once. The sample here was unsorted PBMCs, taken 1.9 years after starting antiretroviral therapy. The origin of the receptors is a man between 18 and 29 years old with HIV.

The CDR3 bases are TGTGCCAGCAGCTTTTCCCCTGGGGGGGAAAAACTGTTTTTT. This sequence encodes CASSFSPGGEKLFF. The chain is built from TRBV7-2 and TRBJ1-4; D may be TRBD1 (5 bases). The CDR3 length is 14 residues. V was pared by 3 bases and J by 8 bases, with 13 bases between. Germline V lookup: CDR1 SGHTA, CDR2 FQGNSA.

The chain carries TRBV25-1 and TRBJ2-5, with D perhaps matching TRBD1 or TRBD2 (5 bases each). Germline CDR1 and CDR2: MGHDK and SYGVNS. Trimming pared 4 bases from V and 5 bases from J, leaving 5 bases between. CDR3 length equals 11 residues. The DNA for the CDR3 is TGTGCCAGCAGTGGGGGGGAGACCCAGTACTTC. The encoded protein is CASSGGETQYF.

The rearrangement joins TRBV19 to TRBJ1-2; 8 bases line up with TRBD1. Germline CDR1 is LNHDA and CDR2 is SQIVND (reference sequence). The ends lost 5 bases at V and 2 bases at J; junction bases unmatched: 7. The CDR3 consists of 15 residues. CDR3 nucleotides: TGTGCCAGTAGTTTCGACAGGGGCCGGAACTATGGCTACACCTTC. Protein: CASSFDRGRNYGYTF.

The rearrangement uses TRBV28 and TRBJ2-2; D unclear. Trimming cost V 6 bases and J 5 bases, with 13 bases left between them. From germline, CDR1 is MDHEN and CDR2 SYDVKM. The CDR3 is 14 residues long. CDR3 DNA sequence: TGTGCCAGCAGCTCAACAAAGCGTACCGGGGAGCTGTTTTTT. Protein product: CASSSTKRTGELFF.

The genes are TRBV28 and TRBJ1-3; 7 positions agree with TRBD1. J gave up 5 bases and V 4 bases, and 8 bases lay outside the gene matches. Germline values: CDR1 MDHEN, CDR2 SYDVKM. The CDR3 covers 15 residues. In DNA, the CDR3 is TGTGCCAGCAGTTCCCGGACAGGCAAAAGAAACACCATATATTTT. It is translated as CASSSRTGKRNTIYF.

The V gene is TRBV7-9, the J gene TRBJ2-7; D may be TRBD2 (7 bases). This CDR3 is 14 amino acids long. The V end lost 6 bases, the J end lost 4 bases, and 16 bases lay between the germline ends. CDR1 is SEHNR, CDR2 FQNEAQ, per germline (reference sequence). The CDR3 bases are TGTGCCAGCAGATCGGGGGGCTCCCCATACGAGCAGTACTTC. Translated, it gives CASRSGGSPYEQYF.

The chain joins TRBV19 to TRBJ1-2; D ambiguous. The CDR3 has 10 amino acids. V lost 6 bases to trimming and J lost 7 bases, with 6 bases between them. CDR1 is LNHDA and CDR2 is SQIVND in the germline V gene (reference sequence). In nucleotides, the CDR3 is TGTGCCAGTAGAAAGGTTGGCTACACCTTC. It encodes CASRKVGYTF.